These 28 T cell receptor beta chains share one sample of origin, sequenced in a study of blood T cells in healthy people across ages. A second PCR of about 6 to 12 cycles used a sample-barcoded 5' primer and a J-beta primer mix. TCRdb re-derived calls from the 5' RACE reads in MiXCR, one entry per CDR3 protein. The table has about 1,800,000 distinct CDR3 sequences, 25% to 30% seen once. Sequenced material: blood. Every receptor here comes from a woman in her 30s in good health.

This clonotype was counted only a few times. The chain is built from TRBV20-1 and TRBJ1-2; D call uncertain. The CDR3 totals 10 residues. Trimming removed 3 bases at V and 5 bases at J, with 4 bases between. Per germline, CDR1 DFQATT and CDR2 SNEGSKA (reference sequence). The CDR3 nucleotides are TGCAGTGCTAGGATGTATGGCTACACCTTC. Its translation: CSARMYGYTF.

The chain employs TRBV29-1 and TRBJ2-7; 12 positions agree with TRBD2. This CDR3 spans 15 amino acids. Trimming cost V 0 bases and J 4 bases; bases outside gene matches: 4. Germline lookup yields CDR1 SQVTM and CDR2 ANQGSEA. The CDR3 here is CSVEETSGGYYEQYF. As DNA, the CDR3 is TGCAGCGTTGAAGAGACTAGCGGGGGTTATTACGAGCAGTACTTC.

The rearrangement uses TRBV29-1 and TRBJ2-3; no definite D call. V dropped 4 bases and J dropped 0 bases, with 14 bases sitting between them. Germline loops: CDR1 SQVTM, CDR2 ANQGSEA. This CDR3 is 15 amino acids long. CDR3: CSVVQRVYSTDTQYF. The DNA of the CDR3 is TGCAGCGTTGTACAGCGAGTCTATAGCACAGATACGCAGTATTTT.

The rearrangement joins TRBV7-3 to TRBJ2-5; D may correspond to TRBD1 or TRBD2 (6 bases each). Looked up from germline, CDR1 is SGHTA and CDR2 is FQGTGA. The CDR3 is made up of 15 amino acids. Trimming removed 5 bases at V and 3 bases at J, with 16 bases between. CDR3 nucleotide sequence: TGTGCCAGCAGCCCCATAAGGGGGGACAAAGAGACCCAGTACTTC. Its translation: CASSPIRGDKETQYF.

A remark on this clonotype: A much larger clone is a single base away; this may be a read error. As DNA, the CDR3 is TGTGCCAGCAGTTACGGGCTATCCTTCTACAGTGAGCAGTTCTTC. Encoded protein: CASSYGLSFYSEQFF. This chain joins TRBV6-2 or TRBV6-3 and TRBJ2-1; no reliable D call. The CDR3 spans 15 residues. The germline V gene encodes CDR1 MNHEY and CDR2 SVGEGT.

This clonotype was detected many times. V usage is TRBV5-1 and J usage is TRBJ1-2; 7 positions match TRBD1. CDR1 SGHRS and CDR2 YFSETQ come from the germline V gene. Unmatched junction bases numbered 6, after V lost 4 bases and J lost 3 bases. The CDR3 covers 14 residues. CDR3: CASSRGGTDYGYTF. The CDR3 region has the DNA TGCGCCAGCAGCAGAGGGGGCACTGACTATGGCTACACCTTC.

This clonotype was detected a few times. V usage is TRBV6-5 and J usage is TRBJ2-1; D remains ambiguous. V was trimmed by 4 bases and J by 8 bases, leaving 9 bases between them. Germline V gene lookup returns CDR1 MNHEY and CDR2 SVGAGI. This CDR3 has 12 amino acids. The CDR3 sequence is CASSSLVDEQFF. The CDR3 DNA is TGTGCCAGCAGTTCCCTCGTCGATGAGCAGTTCTTC.

The chain recombines TRBV20-1 with TRBJ2-5; TRBD2 is a possible D gene (6 bases). The CDR3 length is 17 residues. CDR1 and CDR2 from the germline V gene are DFQATT and SNEGSKA (reference sequence). Trimming took 4 bases from V and 2 from J, leaving 23 bases between them. CDR3 loop: CSATLARLLGGQETQYF. The CDR3 bases are TGCAGTGCTACGTTAGCCCGGTTACTGGGGGGTCAAGAGACCCAGTACTTC.

As to this clonotype: A junction boundary mismatches the germline segment, possibly from a read error. The V call is TRBV6-5, the J call TRBJ2-3, with TRBD1 matching over 8 bases. The CDR3 contains 14 residues. The germline V gene encodes CDR1 MNHEY and CDR2 SVGAGI. The CDR3 reads CASKYGTGADTPYF. CDR3 coding DNA: TGTGCCAGCAAGTACGGGACAGGAGCAGATACGCCGTATTTT.

In regard to this clonotype: Relative to the germline gene, one junction end is altered; a read error may explain this. V is TRBV6-1 and J is TRBJ1-2; a possible D gene is TRBD1 (5 bases). The CDR3 runs 14 residues. The germline V gene has CDR1 MNHNS and CDR2 SASEGT. The CDR3 region is CASREYKGFDGCTF. CDR3 DNA sequence: TGTGCCAGCAGGGAATATAAGGGGTTCGATGGCTGCACCTTC.

The CDR3 loop reads CASRSAGSSYEQYF. In DNA, the CDR3 is TGTGCCAGCAGGTCGGCCGGAAGCTCCTACGAGCAGTACTTC. The rearrangement links TRBV6-5 to TRBJ2-7; no clear D gene. Germline assignment: CDR1 MNHEY and CDR2 SVGAGI. This CDR3 has 14 residues. V was clipped by 6 bases and J by 0 bases, with 12 bases between them.

Concerning this clonotype: A clone one base away is much larger, so this may be a read error. V is TRBV7-2 and J is TRBJ2-5, with 12 bases aligning to TRBD2. CDR3 size: 15 residues. Germline values: CDR1 SGHTA, CDR2 FQGNSA. The trim removed 4 bases at V and 11 bases at J, leaving 11 bases unmatched. The CDR3 is CASSYGLAGRGEQYF. DNA of the CDR3: TGTGCCAGCAGCTACGGACTAGCGGGGCGGGGTGAGCAGTACTTC.

There are a few counts of this clonotype. The chain is built from TRBV20-1 and TRBJ2-7, with D hard to call. Germline CDR1 reads DFQATT; CDR2 reads SNEGSKA (reference sequence). V lost 4 bases and J 0 bases, leaving 13 bases between the germline ends. The CDR3 length is 14 residues. The CDR3 sequence: CSATPPDISYEQYF. The CDR3, as DNA: TGCAGTGCTACACCACCCGACATCTCCTACGAGCAGTACTTC.

The sample holds many counts of this clonotype. The chain recombines TRBV29-1 with TRBJ1-5; TRBD1 matches at 8 bases. The CDR3 loop spans 12 amino acids. Germline V gives CDR1 SQVTM, CDR2 ANQGSEA. Trimming removed 7 bases from V and 7 bases from J; junction bases left unmatched: 6. CDR3 bases: TGCAGCGGGGGGACAGGAGACCAGCCCCAGCATTTT. Translating it yields CSGGTGDQPQHF.

The table lists this clonotype with a count of one. This sequence may be a read error, since a much larger clone differs from it by one base. The chain carries TRBV7-2 and TRBJ2-7; a possible D gene is TRBD1 (6 bases). This CDR3 region has 17 residues. The V end was cut by 4 bases, the J end by 6 bases, with 25 bases between. Germline lookup yields CDR1 SGHTA and CDR2 FQGNSA. The CDR3 DNA reads as TGTGCCAGCAGCTCAGGCCTACTCCGGGACACAGCATGCGAGCAGTACTTC. Amino acids: CASSSGLLRDTACEQYF.

Regarding this clonotype: Germline is not matched at one junction end, which may reflect a read error. The genes are TRBV29-1 and TRBJ2-7; possible D gene TRBD1, 5 bases. The V gene's germline CDR1 is SQVTM and CDR2 ANQGSEA. This CDR3 contains 16 residues. CDR3: CSVDLGMGQASHEQYF. The CDR3 bases are TGCAGCGTTGATTTGGGGATGGGGCAGGCCTCCCACGAGCAGTACTTC.

This clonotype was seen only a few times. The chain joins TRBV29-1 to TRBJ1-2; 10 bases map to TRBD1. CDR1 and CDR2 (germline): SQVTM, ANQGSEA. This CDR3 region has 15 residues. V was pared by 0 bases and J by 8 bases, with 9 bases of the junction left unmatched. The CDR3 DNA reads TGCAGCGTTGAAGATTTAGGACAGGGGGTCGAGGGCTACACCTTC. It yields the protein CSVEDLGQGVEGYTF.

The rearrangement joins TRBV3-1 to TRBJ2-3; either TRBD1 or TRBD2 may fit D (5 bases each). V lost 4 bases and J 3 bases, leaving 11 bases between the germline ends. The CDR3 extends over 14 amino acids. Per germline, CDR1 LGHDT and CDR2 YNNKEL (reference sequence). In nucleotides, the CDR3 is TGTGCCAGCAGCCCAAGCGAGGGGACAGATACGCAGTATTTT. Its translation is CASSPSEGTDTQYF.

The V and J genes are TRBV9 and TRBJ2-4; 7 nucleotides align to TRBD1. Germline V gene lookup returns CDR1 SGDLS and CDR2 YYNGEE. V dropped 2 bases and J dropped 6; count of bases not matched to a gene: 2. This CDR3 is 13 amino acids long. DNA of the CDR3: TGTGCCAGCAGCGTCGGGACAGTAAACATTCAGTACTTC. This encodes CASSVGTVNIQYF.

This clonotype was picked up a small number of times. The gene calls are TRBV30 and TRBJ2-7; D is unclear. This CDR3 has 11 amino acids. In germline, CDR1 is GTSNPN, CDR2 SVGIG (reference sequence). Trimming took 0 bases from V and 7 from J, leaving 7 bases between them. CDR3 nucleotide sequence: TGTGCCTGGAGTGTACGGCTAGAGCAGTACTTC. Amino acid sequence: CAWSVRLEQYF. Based on the CDR3 plus reference TRBV30 and TRBJ2-7, the full variable domain is SQTIHQWPATLVQPVGSPLSLECTVEGTSNPNLYWYRQAAGRGLQLLFYSVGIGQISSEVPQNLSASRPQDRQFILSSKKLLLSDSGFYLCAWSVRLEQYFGPGTRLTVT.

As for this clonotype: A much more abundant neighbour one base away suggests this may be a read error. The rearrangement joins TRBV7-9 to TRBJ2-7, with D unclear. This CDR3 is built from 15 residues. The V gene's germline CDR1 is SEHNR and CDR2 FQNEAQ (reference sequence). CDR3 nucleotides: TGTGCCAACAGCCCCCCAGTGGACGCAACATACGAGCAGTACTTC. The encoded protein is CANSPPVDATYEQYF.

This clonotype was observed many times. The rearrangement links TRBV20-1 to TRBJ2-7; D is unresolved. Germline V CDR1 and CDR2: DFQATT, SNEGSKA (reference sequence). V was trimmed by 5 bases and J by 0 bases, leaving 8 bases between them. This CDR3 has 12 amino acids. In nucleotides, the CDR3 is TGCAGTGCTTATGACGGCTCCTACGAGCAGTACTTC. Its translation: CSAYDGSYEQYF.

A few counts support this clonotype. V is TRBV11-2 and J is TRBJ2-3, with TRBD2 as a possible D gene (5 bases). V gave up 1 base and J gave up 2 bases, with 10 bases separating them. Germline V gene data show CDR1 as SGHAT and CDR2 as FQNNGV. CDR3 length equals 15 residues. As DNA, the CDR3 is TGTGCCAGCAGCTTAGGGTCGCTAGCCACAGATACGCAGTATTTT. This sequence encodes CASSLGSLATDTQYF.

A note on this clonotype: A read error may explain this, as a much larger clone is one base away. The chain couples TRBV29-1 to TRBJ2-7; 8 bases are a match to TRBD1. Germline loops: CDR1 SQVTM, CDR2 ANQGSEA. This CDR3 spans 11 amino acids. The CDR3 DNA reads TGCAGCGTGGGGGACAGGTACGGGCAGTACTTC. This translates into CSVGDRYGQYF.

This clonotype has just a few counts. V gene TRBV6-5 combines with J gene TRBJ1-1; weak D call: TRBD1 (5 bases). The CDR3 contains 14 residues. Germline values: CDR1 MNHEY, CDR2 SVGAGI. V shed 6 bases and J shed 2 bases, with 13 bases lying between them. CDR3 nucleotides: TGTGCCAGCAGCCAACCGACAGCCAACACTGAAGCTTTCTTT. Its protein product is CASSQPTANTEAFF.

Regarding this clonotype: A much larger clone lies a single base off, so this may be a read error. The chain employs TRBV9 and TRBJ2-1; possible D gene TRBD1, 6 bases. V was cut by 4 bases and J by 4 bases, with 15 bases left in between. The CDR3 has 15 amino acids. Germline CDR1 and CDR2: SGDLS and YYNGEE. The CDR3 coding sequence is TGTGCCAGCAGCCCCCGGGACAACGCATACAATGAGCAGTTCTTC. This sequence encodes CASSPRDNAYNEQFF.

This clonotype was found many times. The V call is TRBV7-2, the J call TRBJ2-4; D possibly corresponds to TRBD2 (5 bases). The CDR3 covers 15 residues. Deletions cut 1 base from V and 5 bases from J, with 12 bases between. CDR1 and CDR2 from the germline V gene are SGHTA and FQGNSA. The CDR3 region has the DNA TGTGCCAGCAGCTTAGGCGCAGGAGGCCAAAACATTCAGTACTTC. This encodes CASSLGAGGQNIQYF.

The J gene is TRBJ2-2, the V gene TRBV6-5; D call uncertain. V was clipped by 6 bases and J by 4 bases, with 9 bases between them. Germline V gene sequence: CDR1 MNHEY, CDR2 SVGAGI. The CDR3 covers 13 residues. CDR3 loop: CASRIGFTGELFF. The CDR3 nucleotides read TGTGCCAGCAGAATTGGTTTCACCGGGGAGCTGTTTTTT.